The sequence of this T cell receptor (beta chain) was determined in a study of shared clonotypes between healthy human individuals. Using immunoSEQ multiplex PCR, the repertoire was profiled, and TCRdb retains in-frame clones only, with some absent. The sample has roughly 850,000 clones, approximately 96% seen once. Terminally differentiated effector memory CD45RA+ cells were excluded by CCR7 positive selection of CD45RO-negative cells. V lost 1 base and J 16 bases, leaving 13 bases between the germline ends. Germline V gives CDR1 SEHNR, CDR2 FQNEAQ (reference sequence). The CDR3 is 12 amino acids. This sequence was found in a man aged 30 to 39 in good health. The chain uses TRBV7-9 and TRBJ1-4; D is perhaps TRBD1 (6 bases). Material for sequencing was naive CD8+ T cells sorted from blood. Written as DNA, the CDR3 is TGTGCCAGCAGCTTAGAGACCACAGGGCCGTTTTTT. Protein: CASSLETTGPFF.